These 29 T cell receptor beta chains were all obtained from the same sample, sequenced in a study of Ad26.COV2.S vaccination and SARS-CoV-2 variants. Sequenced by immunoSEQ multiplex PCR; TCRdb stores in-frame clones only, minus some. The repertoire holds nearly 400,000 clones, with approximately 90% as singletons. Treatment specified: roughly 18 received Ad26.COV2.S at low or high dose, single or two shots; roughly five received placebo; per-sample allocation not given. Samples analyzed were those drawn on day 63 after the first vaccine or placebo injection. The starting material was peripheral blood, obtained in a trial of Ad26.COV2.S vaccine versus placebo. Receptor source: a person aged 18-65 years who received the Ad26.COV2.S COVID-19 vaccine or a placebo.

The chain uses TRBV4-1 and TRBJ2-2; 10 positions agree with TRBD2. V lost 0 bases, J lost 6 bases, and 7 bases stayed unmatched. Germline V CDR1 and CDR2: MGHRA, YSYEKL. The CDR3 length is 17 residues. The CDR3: CASSQDTSGAWAGELFF. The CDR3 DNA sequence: TGCGCCAGCAGCCAAGATACTAGCGGGGCGTGGGCCGGGGAGCTGTTTTTT.

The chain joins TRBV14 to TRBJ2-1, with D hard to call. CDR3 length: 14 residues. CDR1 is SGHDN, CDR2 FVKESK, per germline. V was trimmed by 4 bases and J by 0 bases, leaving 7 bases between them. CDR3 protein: CASSRRLSYNEQFF. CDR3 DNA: TGTGCCAGCAGCCGACGGCTCTCCTACAATGAGCAGTTCTTC.

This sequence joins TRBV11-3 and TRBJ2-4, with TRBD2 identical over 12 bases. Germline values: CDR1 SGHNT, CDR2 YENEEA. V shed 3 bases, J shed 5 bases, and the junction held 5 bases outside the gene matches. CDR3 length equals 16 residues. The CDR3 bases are TGTGCCAGCAGCTTGTGGACTAGCGGGAACCAAAACATTCAGTACTTC. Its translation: CASSLWTSGNQNIQYF.

The CDR3 here is CASSSSGTTGNEQFF. CDR3 coding DNA: TGTGCCAGCAGCTCTAGCGGTACAACGGGGAATGAGCAGTTCTTC. V and J are TRBV6-4 and TRBJ2-1; 7 bases fit TRBD2. Per germline, CDR1 MRHNA and CDR2 SNTAGT. This CDR3 is built from 15 residues. After removal of 6 bases from V and 7 bases from J, the junction contained 12 bases not matched to a gene.

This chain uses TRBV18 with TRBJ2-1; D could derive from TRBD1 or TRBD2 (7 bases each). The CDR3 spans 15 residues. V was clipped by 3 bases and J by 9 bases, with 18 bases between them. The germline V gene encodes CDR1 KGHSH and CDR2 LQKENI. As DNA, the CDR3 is TGTGCCAGCTCACCTTTCCAGGGGGGGAAGGGTGAGCAGTTCTTC. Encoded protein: CASSPFQGGKGEQFF.

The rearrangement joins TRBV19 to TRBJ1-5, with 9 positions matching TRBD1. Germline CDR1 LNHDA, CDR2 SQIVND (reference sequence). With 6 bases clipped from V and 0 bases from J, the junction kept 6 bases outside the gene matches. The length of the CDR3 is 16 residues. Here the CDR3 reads CASRRGTGYSNQPQHF. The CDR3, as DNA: TGTGCCAGTAGGAGGGGGACAGGGTATAGCAATCAGCCCCAGCATTTT.

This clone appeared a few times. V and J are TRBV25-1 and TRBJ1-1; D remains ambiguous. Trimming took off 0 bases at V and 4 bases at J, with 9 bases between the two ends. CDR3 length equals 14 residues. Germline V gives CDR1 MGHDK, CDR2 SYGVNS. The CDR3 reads CASSEYNVGTEAFF. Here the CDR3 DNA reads TGTGCCAGCAGTGAATATAACGTTGGCACTGAAGCTTTCTTT.

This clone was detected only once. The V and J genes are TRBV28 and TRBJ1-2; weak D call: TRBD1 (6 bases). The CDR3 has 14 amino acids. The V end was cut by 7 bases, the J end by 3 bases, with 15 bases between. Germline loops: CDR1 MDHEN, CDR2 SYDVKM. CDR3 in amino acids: CASNPLGAHYGYTF. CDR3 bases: TGTGCCAGCAATCCCTTGGGGGCACACTATGGCTACACCTTC.

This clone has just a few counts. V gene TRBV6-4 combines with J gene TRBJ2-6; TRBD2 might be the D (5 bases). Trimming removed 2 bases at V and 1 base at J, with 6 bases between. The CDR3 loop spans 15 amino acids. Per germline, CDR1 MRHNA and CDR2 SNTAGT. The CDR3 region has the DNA TGTGCCAGCAGTGACACTAGTTCTGGGGCCAACGTCCTGACTTTC. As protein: CASSDTSSGANVLTF.

CDR3 coding DNA: TGTGCCAGCAGCGTAATTGGGACAGGGGAGGAAGAGACCCAGTACTTC. Translation gives CASSVIGTGEEETQYF. This chain joins TRBV28 and TRBJ2-5; 10 bases agree with TRBD1. Germline values: CDR1 MDHEN, CDR2 SYDVKM. V was clipped by 6 bases and J by 3 bases; unmatched bases: 10. CDR3 length equals 16 residues.

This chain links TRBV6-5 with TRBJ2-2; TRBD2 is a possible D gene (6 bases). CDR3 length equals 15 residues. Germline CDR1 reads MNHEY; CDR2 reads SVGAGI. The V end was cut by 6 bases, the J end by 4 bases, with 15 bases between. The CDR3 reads CASRVGAGLTGELFF. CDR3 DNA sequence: TGTGCCAGCAGGGTCGGGGCGGGGCTCACCGGGGAGCTGTTTTTT.

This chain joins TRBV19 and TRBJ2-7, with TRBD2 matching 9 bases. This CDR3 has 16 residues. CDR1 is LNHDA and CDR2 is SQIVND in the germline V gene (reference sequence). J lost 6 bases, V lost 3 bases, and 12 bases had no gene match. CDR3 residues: CASSILLRAGGGEQYF. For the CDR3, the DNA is TGTGCCAGTAGTATCCTTTTGAGAGCGGGAGGCGGCGAGCAGTACTTC.

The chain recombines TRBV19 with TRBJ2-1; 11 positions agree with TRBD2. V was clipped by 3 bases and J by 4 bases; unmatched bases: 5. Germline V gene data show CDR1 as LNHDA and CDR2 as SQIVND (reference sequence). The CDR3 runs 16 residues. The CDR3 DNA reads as TGTGCCAGTAGTATGGATAGCGGGAGGGATTACAATGAGCAGTTCTTC. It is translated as CASSMDSGRDYNEQFF.

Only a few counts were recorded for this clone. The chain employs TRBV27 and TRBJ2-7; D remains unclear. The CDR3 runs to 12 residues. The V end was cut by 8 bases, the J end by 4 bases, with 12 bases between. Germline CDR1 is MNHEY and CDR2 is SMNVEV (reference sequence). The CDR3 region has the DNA TGTGCCAGCTCGGGCGCGCATTACGAGCAGTACTTC. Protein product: CASSGAHYEQYF.

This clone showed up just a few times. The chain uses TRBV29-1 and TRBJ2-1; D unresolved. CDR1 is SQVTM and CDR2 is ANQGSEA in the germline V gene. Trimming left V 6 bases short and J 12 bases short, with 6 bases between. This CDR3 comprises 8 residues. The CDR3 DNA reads TGCAGCGTGTTGGGGCAGTTCTTC. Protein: CSVLGQFF.

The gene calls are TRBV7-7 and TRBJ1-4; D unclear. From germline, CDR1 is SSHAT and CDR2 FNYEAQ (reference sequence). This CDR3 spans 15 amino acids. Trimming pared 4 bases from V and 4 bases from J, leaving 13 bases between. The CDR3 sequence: CASSSGPGINEKLFF. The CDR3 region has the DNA TGTGCCAGCAGCTCTGGTCCGGGGATTAATGAAAAACTGTTTTTT.

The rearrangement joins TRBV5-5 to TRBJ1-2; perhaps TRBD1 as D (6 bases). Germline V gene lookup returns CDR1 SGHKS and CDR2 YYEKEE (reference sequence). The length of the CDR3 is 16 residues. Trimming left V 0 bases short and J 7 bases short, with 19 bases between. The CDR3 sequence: CASSLAGNRVSSGYTF. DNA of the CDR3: TGTGCCAGCAGCTTGGCCGGGAACAGGGTAAGCAGTGGCTACACCTTC. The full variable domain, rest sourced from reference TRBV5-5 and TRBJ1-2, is DAGVTQSPTHLIKTRGQQVTLRCSPISGHKSVSWYQQVLGQGPQFIFQYYEKEERGRGNFPDRFSARQFPNYSSELNVNALLLGDSALYLCASSLAGNRVSSGYTFGSGTRLTVV.

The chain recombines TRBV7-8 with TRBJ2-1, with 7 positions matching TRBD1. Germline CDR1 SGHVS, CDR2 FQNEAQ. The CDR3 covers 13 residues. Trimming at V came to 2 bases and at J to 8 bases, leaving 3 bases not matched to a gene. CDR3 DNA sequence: TGTGCCAGCAGCTTAAACAGGGGAGATGAGCAGTTCTTC. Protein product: CASSLNRGDEQFF.

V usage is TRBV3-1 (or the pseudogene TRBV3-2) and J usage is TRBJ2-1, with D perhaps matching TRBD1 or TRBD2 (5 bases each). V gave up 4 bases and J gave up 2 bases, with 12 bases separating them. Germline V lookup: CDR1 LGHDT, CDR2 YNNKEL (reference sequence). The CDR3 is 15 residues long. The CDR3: CASSPRDPTYNEQFF. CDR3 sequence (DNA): TGTGCCAGCAGCCCCCGGGACCCAACCTACAATGAGCAGTTCTTC.

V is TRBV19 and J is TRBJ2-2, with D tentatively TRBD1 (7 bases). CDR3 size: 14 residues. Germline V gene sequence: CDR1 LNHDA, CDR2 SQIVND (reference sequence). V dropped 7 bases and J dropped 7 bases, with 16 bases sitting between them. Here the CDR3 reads CASMEGALGGELFF. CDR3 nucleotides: TGTGCCAGTATGGAGGGGGCGCTGGGCGGGGAGCTGTTTTTT.

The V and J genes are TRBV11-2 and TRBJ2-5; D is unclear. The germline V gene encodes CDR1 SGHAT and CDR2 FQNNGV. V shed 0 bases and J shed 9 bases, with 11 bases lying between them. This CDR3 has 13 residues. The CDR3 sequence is CASSLEGLMAQYF. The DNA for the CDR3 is TGTGCCAGCAGCTTAGAAGGGTTAATGGCCCAGTACTTC.

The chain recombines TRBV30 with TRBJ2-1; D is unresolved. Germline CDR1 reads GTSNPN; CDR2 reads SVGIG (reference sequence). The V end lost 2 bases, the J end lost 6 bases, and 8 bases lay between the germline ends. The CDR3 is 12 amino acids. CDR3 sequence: CAWSLQPNEQFF. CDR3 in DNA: TGTGCCTGGAGTCTCCAACCCAATGAGCAGTTCTTC.

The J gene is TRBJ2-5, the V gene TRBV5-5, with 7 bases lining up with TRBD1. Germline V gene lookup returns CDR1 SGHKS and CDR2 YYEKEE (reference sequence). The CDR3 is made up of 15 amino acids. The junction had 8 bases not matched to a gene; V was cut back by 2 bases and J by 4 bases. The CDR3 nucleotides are TGTGCCAGCAGCTTCCTTGGGACAGTTACAGAGACCCAGTACTTC. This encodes CASSFLGTVTETQYF.

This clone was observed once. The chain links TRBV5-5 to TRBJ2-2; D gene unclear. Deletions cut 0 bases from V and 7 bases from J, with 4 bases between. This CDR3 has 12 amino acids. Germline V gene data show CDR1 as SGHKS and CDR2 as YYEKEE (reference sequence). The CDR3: CASSLEFGELFF. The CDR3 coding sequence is TGTGCCAGCAGCTTGGAGTTCGGGGAGCTGTTTTTT.

The CDR3, as DNA: TGTGCCAGCAGCTTAGGTGGGAGGGCCAGCGATGAGCAGTTCTTC. It yields the protein CASSLGGRASDEQFF. The rearrangement uses TRBV7-2 and TRBJ2-1; 7 bases align to TRBD2. The CDR3 is made up of 15 amino acids. J lost 8 bases, V lost 1 base, and 8 bases had no gene match. CDR1 and CDR2 from the germline V gene are SGHTA and FQGNSA.

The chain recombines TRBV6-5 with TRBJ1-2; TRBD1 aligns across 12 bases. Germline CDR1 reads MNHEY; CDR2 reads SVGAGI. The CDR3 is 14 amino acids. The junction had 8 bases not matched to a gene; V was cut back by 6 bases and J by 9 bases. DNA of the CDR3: TGTGCCAGCAGGAGGGCCGGGACAGGGGGCCGCTACACCTTC. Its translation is CASRRAGTGGRYTF.

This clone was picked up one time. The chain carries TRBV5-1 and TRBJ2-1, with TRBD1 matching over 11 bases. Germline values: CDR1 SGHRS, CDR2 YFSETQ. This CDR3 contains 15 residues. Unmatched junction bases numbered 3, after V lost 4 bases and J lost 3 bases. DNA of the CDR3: TGCGCCAGCAGCCCGGGACAGGGGGACTACAATGAGCAGTTCTTC. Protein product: CASSPGQGDYNEQFF.

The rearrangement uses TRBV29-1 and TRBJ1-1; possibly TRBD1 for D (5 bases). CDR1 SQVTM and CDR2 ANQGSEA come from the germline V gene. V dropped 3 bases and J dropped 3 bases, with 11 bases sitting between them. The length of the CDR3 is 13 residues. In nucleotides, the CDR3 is TGCAGCGTTGATCGGGGGTCGTACACTGAAGCTTTCTTT. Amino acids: CSVDRGSYTEAFF.

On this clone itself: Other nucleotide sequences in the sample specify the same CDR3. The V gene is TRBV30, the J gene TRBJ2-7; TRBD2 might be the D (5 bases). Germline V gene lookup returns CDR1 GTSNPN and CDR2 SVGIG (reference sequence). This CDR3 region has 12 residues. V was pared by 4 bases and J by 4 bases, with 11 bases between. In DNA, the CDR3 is TGTGCCTGGACCCCCGGAGGTTACGAGCAGTACTTC. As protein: CAWTPGGYEQYF.